The present T cell receptor (beta chain) was sequenced within a study of shared clonotypes between healthy human individuals. Study at large: Plates per donor: three CD4 naive, three CD4 memory, two CD8 naive, one CD8 memory.

The protocol was immunoSEQ multiplex PCR, while the TCRdb copy is restricted to in-frame clones and leaves out a portion. The table has about a million clones, 70% to 85% seen once. The ends lost 6 bases at V and 4 bases at J; junction bases unmatched: 10. CDR3 length: 15 residues. Germline V gene sequence: CDR1 MGHRA, CDR2 YSYEKL. Material for sequencing was memory CD4+ T cells from PBMCs. Subset given: CD45RA-negative fraction. This TCR derives from a man between 18 and 29 years old in good health. Some clones in this sample may be carry-over from other donors' samples. The chain uses TRBV4-1 and TRBJ2-3; 7 bases line up with TRBD2. In DNA, the CDR3 is TGCGCCAGCAGAAATCCGGGGAGGGTGGCAGATACGCAGTATTTT. Translated: CASRNPGRVADTQYF.